The TCR beta chain under discussion was sequenced for a study of vaccination and CD4 T cells after COVID-19. In the study overall: Several convalescent cases were mild and one was severe, and all had been SARS-CoV-2 positive by nasal swab PCR. The study drew post-COVID samples a median about 95 days after diagnosis (range 35 to 161).

This clonotype was seen once. Its antigen is unknown. Treatment in this sample: roughly 11-day PBMC culture with coronavirus spike peptide pools or control peptides (ViraFEST assay). Half the medium was replaced with fresh IL-2 medium on days 3 and 7. Notes on the study in general: Post-vaccination, and not before, a median approximately 86% of reactive clones appeared in convalescent patients.

Cultured CD4+ T cell DNA was sequenced using the Oncomine TCR Beta short-read assay. TCRdb re-analysed the PCR reads in MiXCR, keeping a single row per CDR3 protein. The data show 7,500 to 9,500 distinct CDR3 sequences, about three fifths seen once. Germline V gene data show CDR1 as LNHDA and CDR2 as SQIVND (reference sequence). This CDR3 is 11 amino acids long. The chain employs TRBV19 and TRBJ2-3; D is unclear. The material sequenced was CD4+ T cells from blood, cultured in vitro. This TCR came from a human donor who had recovered from COVID-19. The CDR3, as DNA: TGTGGTCCTAGGTCTACAGATACGCAGTATTTT. Its translation: CGPRSTDTQYF.